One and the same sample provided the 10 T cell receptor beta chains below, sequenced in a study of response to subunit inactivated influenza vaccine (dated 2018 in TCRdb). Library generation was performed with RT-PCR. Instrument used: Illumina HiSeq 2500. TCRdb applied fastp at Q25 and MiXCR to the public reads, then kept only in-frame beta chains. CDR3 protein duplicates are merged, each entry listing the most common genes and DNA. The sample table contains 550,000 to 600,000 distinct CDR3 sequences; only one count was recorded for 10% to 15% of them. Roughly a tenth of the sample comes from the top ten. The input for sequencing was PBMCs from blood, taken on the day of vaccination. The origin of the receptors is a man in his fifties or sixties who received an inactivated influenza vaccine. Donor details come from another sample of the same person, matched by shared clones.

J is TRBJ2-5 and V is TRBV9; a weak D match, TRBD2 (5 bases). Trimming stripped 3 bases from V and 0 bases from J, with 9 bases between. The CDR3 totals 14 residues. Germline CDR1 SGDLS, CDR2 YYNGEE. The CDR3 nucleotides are TGTGCCAGCAGCGCAGCGGTTTACCAAGAGACCCAGTACTTC. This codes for CASSAAVYQETQYF.

CDR3 residues: CAISGLAGYNEQFF. DNA of the CDR3: TGTGCCATCAGTGGGCTAGCGGGATACAATGAGCAGTTCTTC. This sequence joins TRBV10-3 and TRBJ2-1, with 9 bases lining up with TRBD2. The CDR3 totals 14 residues. With V trimmed by 4 bases and J by 4 bases, 2 bases remained unmatched. Germline CDR1 and CDR2: ENHRY and SYGVKD.

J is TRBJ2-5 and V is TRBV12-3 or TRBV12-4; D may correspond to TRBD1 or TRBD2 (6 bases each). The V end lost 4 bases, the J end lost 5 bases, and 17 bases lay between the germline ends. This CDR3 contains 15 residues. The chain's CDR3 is CASSSGRGGGETQYF. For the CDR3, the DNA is TGTGCCAGCAGTTCCGGGCGAGGGGGAGGTGAGACCCAGTACTTC.

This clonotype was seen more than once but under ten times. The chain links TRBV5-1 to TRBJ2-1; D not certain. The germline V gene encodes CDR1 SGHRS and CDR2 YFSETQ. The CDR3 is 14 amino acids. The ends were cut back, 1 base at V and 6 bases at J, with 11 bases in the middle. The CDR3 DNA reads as TGCGCCAGCAGCTTGCTGGACCCCTTCAATGAGCAGTTCTTC. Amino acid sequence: CASSLLDPFNEQFF.

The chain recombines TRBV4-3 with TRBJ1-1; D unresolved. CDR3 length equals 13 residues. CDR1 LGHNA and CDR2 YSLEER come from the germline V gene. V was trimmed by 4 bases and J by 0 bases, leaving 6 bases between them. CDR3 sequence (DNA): TGCGCCAGCAGCCGGGGTATGAACACTGAAGCTTTCTTT. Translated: CASSRGMNTEAFF.

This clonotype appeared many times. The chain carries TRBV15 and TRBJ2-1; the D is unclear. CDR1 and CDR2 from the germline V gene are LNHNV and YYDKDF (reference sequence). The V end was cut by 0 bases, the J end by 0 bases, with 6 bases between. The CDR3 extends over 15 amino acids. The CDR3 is CATSRDWGSYNEQFF. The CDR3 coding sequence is TGTGCCACCAGCAGAGATTGGGGCTCCTACAATGAGCAGTTCTTC. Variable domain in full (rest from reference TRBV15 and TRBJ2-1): DAMVIQNPRYQVTQFGKPVTLSCSQTLNHNVMYWYQQKSSQAPKLLFHYYDKDFNNEADTPDNFQSRRPNTSFCFLDIRSPGLGDTAMYLCATSRDWGSYNEQFFGPGTRLTVL.

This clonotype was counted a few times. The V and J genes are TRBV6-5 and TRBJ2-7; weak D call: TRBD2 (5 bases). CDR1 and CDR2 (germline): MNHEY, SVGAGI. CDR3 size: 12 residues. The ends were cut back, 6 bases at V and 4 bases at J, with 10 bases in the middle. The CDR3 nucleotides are TGTGCCAGCAGAGCCTCGGGGTACGAGCAGTACTTC. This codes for CASRASGYEQYF.

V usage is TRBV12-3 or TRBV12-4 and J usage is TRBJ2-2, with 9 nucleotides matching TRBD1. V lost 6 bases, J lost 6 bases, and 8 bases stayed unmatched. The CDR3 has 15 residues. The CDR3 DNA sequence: TGTGCCAGCAGATACGGGACAGGGCTTTCCGGGGAGCTGTTTTTT. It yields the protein CASRYGTGLSGELFF.

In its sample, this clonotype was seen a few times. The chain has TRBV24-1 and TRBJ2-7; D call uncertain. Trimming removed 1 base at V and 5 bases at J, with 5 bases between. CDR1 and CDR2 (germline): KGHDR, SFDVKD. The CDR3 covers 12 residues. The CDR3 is CATSDLGNEQYF. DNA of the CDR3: TGTGCCACCAGTGATTTAGGCAACGAGCAGTACTTC.

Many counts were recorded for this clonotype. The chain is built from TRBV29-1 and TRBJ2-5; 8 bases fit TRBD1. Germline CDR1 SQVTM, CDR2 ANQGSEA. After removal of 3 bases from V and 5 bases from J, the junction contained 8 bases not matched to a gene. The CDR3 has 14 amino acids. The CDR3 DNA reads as TGCAGCGTTGAGGAAACAGGGGGGTGGGAGACCCAGTACTTC. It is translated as CSVEETGGWETQYF.